This T cell receptor beta chain was sequenced in a study of CD8+CD57+ T cells in acquired aplastic anemia. V shed 7 bases and J 4 bases; nucleotides not matched to a gene: 8. This CDR3 is built from 13 residues. Germline V gene sequence: CDR1 DFQATT, CDR2 SNEGSKA (reference sequence). Patients sequenced had flow cytometry evidence of CD8+CD57+ cell expansion. Using genomic DNA as the template, TCR beta VDJ and CDR3 profiling was carried out. TCRdb reprocessed the reads with MiXCR, giving one entry per CDR3 protein. Here the sample spans about half a million distinct CDR3 sequences, 25% to 40% being singletons. This clonotype came up many times.

This rearrangement joins TRBV20-1 to TRBJ1-2; TRBD1 matches at 8 bases. This clonotype originated in a human donor with aplastic anemia. Sequencing was performed on sorted CD4+, CD8+, or CD8+CD57+ T cells (not recorded which) from PBMCs. The CDR3 coding sequence is TGCAGTGTTCCAGGACAGGGTGGCTATGGCTACACCTTC. It specifies CSVPGQGGYGYTF.